The next 25 T cell receptor beta chains were all read from a single sample in a study of T cell clonotyping in hematopoietic cell transplantation. TCRdb's copy holds only in-frame clones and misses some; the assay was immunoSEQ multiplex PCR. The sample lists more than 65,000 clones, 94% occurring once. Material for sequencing was peripheral blood mononuclear cells. These receptors all stem from a man in his fifties in good health. Some clones in this sample may be carry-over from other donors' samples.

The chain joins TRBV7-3 to TRBJ2-5; D unclear. Germline V gives CDR1 SGHTA, CDR2 FQGTGA. V was shortened by 2 bases and J by 0 bases, with 4 bases between the two germline ends. This CDR3 has 13 residues. This chain's CDR3 is CASSLHNQETQYF. CDR3 coding DNA: TGTGCCAGCAGCTTACATAACCAAGAGACCCAGTACTTC.

V is TRBV9 and J is TRBJ2-5; 7 positions agree with TRBD2. Germline assignment: CDR1 SGDLS and CDR2 YYNGEE. The CDR3 sequence is 15 residues long. Unmatched junction bases numbered 10, after V lost 7 bases and J lost 1 base. CDR3: CASSLAGEFQETQYF. The CDR3 nucleotides are TGTGCCAGCTCCCTGGCGGGGGAATTCCAAGAGACCCAGTACTTC.

The chain joins TRBV28 to TRBJ2-7; unclear D gene. CDR1 is MDHEN, CDR2 SYDVKM, per germline. The CDR3 runs 16 residues. Trimming took 5 bases from V and 2 from J, leaving 19 bases between them. DNA of the CDR3: TGTGCCAGCAGTCCCCTAGTCTCTACTTCCGCCTACGAGCAGTACTTC. Translated, it gives CASSPLVSTSAYEQYF.

In DNA, the CDR3 is TGTGCCAGCAGCCAGGCGGGACAGGGAACCGACGAGCAGTACTTC. Encoded protein: CASSQAGQGTDEQYF. The V and J genes are TRBV4-2 and TRBJ2-7; TRBD1 agrees at 9 bases. This CDR3 has 15 amino acids. J lost 5 bases, V lost 3 bases, and 8 bases had no gene match. Germline V CDR1 and CDR2: LGHNA, YNFKEQ.

This chain connects TRBV25-1 to TRBJ2-2, with 8 bases aligning to TRBD2. This CDR3 has 16 residues. Germline V lookup: CDR1 MGHDK, CDR2 SYGVNS. V shed 2 bases, J shed 6 bases, and the junction held 8 bases outside the gene matches. CDR3 bases: TGTGCCAGCAGTGAAACCGCCGCCGGGAGGGCCGGGGAGCTGTTTTTT. This encodes CASSETAAGRAGELFF.

This clone appeared once. The chain recombines TRBV9 with TRBJ2-7; D possibly corresponds to TRBD1 (6 bases). This CDR3 contains 15 residues. V was trimmed by 0 bases and J by 2 bases, leaving 12 bases between them. Per germline, CDR1 SGDLS and CDR2 YYNGEE. In DNA form, the CDR3 reads TGTGCCAGCAGCGTAGACGGGACACAGACCTACGAGCAGTACTTC. Its protein is CASSVDGTQTYEQYF.

V gene TRBV5-1 combines with J gene TRBJ1-4; 8 nucleotides agree with TRBD1. Germline values: CDR1 SGHRS, CDR2 YFSETQ. This CDR3 has 14 amino acids. Germline trimming cut 1 base from V and 5 bases from J; bases unmatched to any gene: 1. Here the CDR3 reads CASSLTGGNEKLFF. The CDR3 DNA reads TGCGCCAGCAGCTTGACAGGGGGGAATGAAAAACTGTTTTTT.

The gene calls are TRBV9 and TRBJ2-7, with 8 bases matching TRBD2. J gave up 2 bases and V 3 bases, and 7 bases lay outside the gene matches. The germline gives CDR1 SGDLS, CDR2 YYNGEE. The CDR3 extends over 15 amino acids. CDR3 DNA: TGTGCCAGCAGCGCCACGGCTAGCGGGCCCTACGAGCAGTACTTC. It encodes CASSATASGPYEQYF.

This clone was counted a single time. This rearrangement joins TRBV28 to TRBJ2-7; the match to TRBD2 covers 8 bases. Germline V gene sequence: CDR1 MDHEN, CDR2 SYDVKM. Trimming took 5 bases from V and 3 from J; bases not matched to a gene: 9. The CDR3 totals 15 residues. The CDR3 DNA sequence: TGTGCCAGCAGTCCCTTCGGGGGGGCGGTCTACGAGCAGTACTTC. It translates to CASSPFGGAVYEQYF.

V is TRBV6-1 and J is TRBJ2-3, with D perhaps matching TRBD1 (5 bases). The CDR3 consists of 13 residues. V was cut by 1 base and J by 9 bases, with 11 bases left in between. CDR1 and CDR2 from the germline V gene are MNHNS and SASEGT. The chain's CDR3 is CASSEGQGNTQYF. The CDR3 DNA reads TGTGCCAGCAGTGAAGGCCAGGGTAACACGCAGTATTTT.

The chain carries TRBV9 and TRBJ2-1; the match to TRBD1 covers 9 bases. Germline loops: CDR1 SGDLS, CDR2 YYNGEE. Trimming removed 3 bases from V and 9 bases from J; junction bases left unmatched: 10. This CDR3 comprises 15 residues. CDR3 coding DNA: TGTGCCAGCAGCGACCGGGACAGGGTAAGAGGTGAGCAGTTCTTC. Its translation is CASSDRDRVRGEQFF.

The chain carries TRBV2 and TRBJ2-3, with 12 bases aligning to TRBD2. Germline V CDR1 and CDR2: SNHLY, FYNNEI. This CDR3 has 16 residues. The J segment lost 3 bases and the V segment lost 4 bases, leaving 5 bases of the junction unmatched. CDR3 nucleotide sequence: TGTGCCAGCAGTGCTAGCGGGGGGGCTCGAACAGATACGCAGTATTTT. It encodes CASSASGGARTDTQYF.

The V call is TRBV19, the J call TRBJ1-6; no definite D call. V was clipped by 3 bases and J by 7 bases, with 4 bases between them. Germline V gives CDR1 LNHDA, CDR2 SQIVND (reference sequence). The CDR3 runs 12 residues. In DNA form, the CDR3 reads TGTGCCAGTAGTATGCCGAATTCACCCCTCCACTTT. It codes for CASSMPNSPLHF.

This chain connects TRBV28 to TRBJ1-4, with D uncertain. CDR3 size: 14 residues. V dropped 5 bases and J dropped 2 bases, with 9 bases sitting between them. The germline V gene encodes CDR1 MDHEN and CDR2 SYDVKM. CDR3 protein: CASSPQATNEKLFF. Here the CDR3 DNA reads TGTGCCAGCAGTCCACAAGCTACTAATGAAAAACTGTTTTTT.

The CDR3 loop is CASSSGQLSYEQYF. In DNA, the CDR3 is TGTGCCAGCAGCTCGGGACAACTCTCCTACGAGCAGTACTTC. The V and J genes are TRBV2 and TRBJ2-7, with D possibly being TRBD1 (6 bases). Between the trimmed V and J ends, which lost 6 bases and 0 bases, there was a span of 12 bases. From germline, CDR1 is SNHLY and CDR2 FYNNEI. This CDR3 region has 14 residues.

The chain couples TRBV7-3 to TRBJ2-7; possible D gene TRBD2, 7 bases. The CDR3 extends over 15 amino acids. Germline V gives CDR1 SGHTA, CDR2 FQGTGA. The ends were cut back, 0 bases at V and 3 bases at J, with 12 bases in the middle. The CDR3 loop is CASSLTGGAVYEQYF. DNA of the CDR3: TGTGCCAGCAGCTTAACTGGGGGGGCAGTCTACGAGCAGTACTTC. Full variable domain (rest looked up from reference TRBV7-3 and TRBJ2-7): GAGVSQTPSNKVTEKGKYVELRCDPISGHTALYWYRQSLGQGPEFLIYFQGTGAADDSGLPNDRFFAVRPEGSVSTLKIQRTERGDSAVYLCASSLTGGAVYEQYFGPGTRLTVT.

The V and J genes are TRBV7-9 and TRBJ2-7, with 10 positions matching TRBD2. CDR1 SEHNR and CDR2 FQNEAQ come from the germline V gene (reference sequence). This CDR3 is built from 15 residues. V was clipped by 3 bases and J by 5 bases; unmatched bases: 7. DNA for the CDR3: TGTGCCAGCAGCTTTAGCGGGAGGCTTGGTGACGAGCAGTACTTC. Its translation: CASSFSGRLGDEQYF.

This rearrangement joins TRBV6-5 to TRBJ2-1; D is undetermined. This CDR3 has 15 amino acids. Per germline, CDR1 MNHEY and CDR2 SVGAGI. Trimming cost V 0 bases and J 7 bases, with 13 bases left between them. CDR3 DNA: TGTGCCAGCAGTTACTCGGAACCGTCGGCGAATGAGCAGTTCTTC. Residues: CASSYSEPSANEQFF.

CDR3 loop: CASTSGTALREQYF. CDR3 in DNA: TGTGCCAGCACCTCCGGGACAGCCCTAAGGGAGCAGTACTTC. This rearrangement joins TRBV6-5 to TRBJ2-7, with 7 bases fitting TRBD1. Looked up from germline, CDR1 is MNHEY and CDR2 is SVGAGI. V lost 7 bases, J lost 7 bases, and 13 bases stayed unmatched. The CDR3 contains 14 residues.

This chain uses TRBV28 with TRBJ2-2, with TRBD2 identical over 11 bases. The junction had 13 bases not matched to a gene; V was cut back by 4 bases and J by 3 bases. CDR1 is MDHEN, CDR2 SYDVKM, per germline. CDR3 size: 19 residues. The CDR3 is CASSSRNSGRAGDTGELFF. CDR3 sequence (DNA): TGTGCCAGCAGTTCCAGGAATAGCGGGAGGGCCGGTGACACCGGGGAGCTGTTTTTT.

V usage is TRBV28 and J usage is TRBJ2-1; TRBD2 is a possible D gene (6 bases). The V end lost 5 bases, the J end lost 0 bases, and 14 bases lay between the germline ends. Germline lookup yields CDR1 MDHEN and CDR2 SYDVKM. The CDR3 extends over 16 amino acids. The CDR3 DNA is TGTGCCAGCAGTCCCCTAGCGAGCAACTCCTACAATGAGCAGTTCTTC. Translated, it gives CASSPLASNSYNEQFF.

V is TRBV29-1 and J is TRBJ1-5, with D perhaps TRBD1 (6 bases). Deletions cut 5 bases from V and 0 bases from J, with 14 bases between. The CDR3 spans 15 residues. Germline V CDR1 and CDR2: SQVTM, ANQGSEA. The CDR3, as DNA: TGCAGCGTTAAAACAGGGAGTAATAGCAATCAGCCCCAGCATTTT. Residues: CSVKTGSNSNQPQHF. The whole variable domain, filled in from reference TRBV29-1 and TRBJ1-5, reads SAVISQKPSRDICQRGTSLTIQCQVDSQVTMMFWYRQQPGQSLTLIATANQGSEATYESGFVIDKFPISRPNLTFSTLTVSNMSPEDSSIYLCSVKTGSNSNQPQHFGDGTRLSIL.

This sequence joins TRBV5-5 and TRBJ2-3; tentatively, D is TRBD1 (6 bases). The CDR3 is made up of 16 amino acids. From germline, CDR1 is SGHKS and CDR2 YYEKEE (reference sequence). V was pared by 1 base and J by 3 bases, with 15 bases between. CDR3 coding DNA: TGTGCCAGCAGCTTGACTGGTTGGGGGCGGACAGATACGCAGTATTTT. Translation: CASSLTGWGRTDTQYF.

This chain uses TRBV6-1 with TRBJ2-7; D may be TRBD1 (6 bases). Trimming took off 8 bases at V and 3 bases at J, with 17 bases between the two ends. Germline V CDR1 and CDR2: MNHNS, SASEGT. The CDR3 runs 14 residues. CDR3 nucleotide sequence: TGTGCCAGCCTATACTCGCCGGGACACTACGAGCAGTACTTC. This encodes CASLYSPGHYEQYF.

The CDR3 region is CASSYLSGGSSYNEQFF. CDR3 bases: TGTGCCAGCAGCTACCTGTCTGGCGGTAGTTCCTACAATGAGCAGTTCTTC. This chain connects TRBV7-6 to TRBJ2-1; D unresolved. V was shortened by 4 bases and J by 1 base, with 17 bases between the two germline ends. The CDR3 runs to 17 residues. Germline V gene data show CDR1 as SGHVS and CDR2 as FNYEAQ.